The rows below give T cell receptor beta chains drawn from one sample of a study of cytomegalovirus exposure and HLA in healthy donors. Sequencing used immunoSEQ multiplex PCR; TCRdb keeps in-frame clones, though not all of them. The table lists around 210,000 clones. The sequenced material came from PBMCs. These receptors came from a girl aged 2 to 9 in good health and CMV-seropositive. Both conserved end residues are part of each CDR3. The order of the fields is V gene, CDR3 length, J gene, D gene, CDR3 DNA, CDR3 protein. D genes are given only for firm matches.

>TRBV28|17|TRBJ2-2|TRBD1
TGTGCCAGCAGTTCCCTTGACGGGACAGCACTCACCGGGGAGCTGTTTTTT
CASSSLDGTALTGELFF
>TRBV14|16|TRBJ1-4|.
TGTGCCAGCAGCCTACCAATACAGGGTCGAAGAGAAAAACTGTTTTTT
CASSLPIQGRREKLFF
>TRBV29-1|12|TRBJ2-7|.
TGCAGCGTTGAAGATCAGGGCTACGAGCAGTACTTC
CSVEDQGYEQYF
>TRBV21-1|15|TRBJ2-2|.
TGTGCCAGCAGCAGACCAGGACTAGCGGGAGGGGAGCTGTTTTTT
CASSRPGLAGGELFF
>TRBV10-3|18|TRBJ2-7|TRBD2
TGTGCCATCAGTGATTGGGGGGCTAGCGGGTTCAGCTCCTACGAGCAGTACTTC
CAISDWGASGFSSYEQYF
>TRBV4-1|14|TRBJ2-7|.
TGCGCCAGCAGCCAAGTTTCTGGGGCGCACGAGCAGTACTTC
CASSQVSGAHEQYF
>TRBV28|15|TRBJ2-1|.
TGTGCCAGCAGTTTTGGTCGGAGCTCCTACAATGAGCAGTTCTTC
CASSFGRSSYNEQFF
>TRBV14|12|TRBJ2-1|TRBD2
TGTGCCAGCAGCCACGCGGGAGGGCCTGCGTTCTTC
CASSHAGGPAFF
>TRBV6-1|13|TRBJ1-1|.
TGTGCCAGCAGTCAGGCCCCCACAGGGACGGCTTTCTTT
CASSQAPTGTAFF
>TRBV7-6|18|TRBJ2-1|TRBD2
TGTGCCAGCAGCCCCCGGGTAGCGGGAGATGGGACCTACAATGAGCAGTTCTTC
CASSPRVAGDGTYNEQFF
>TRBV5-3|15|TRBJ2-1|TRBD2
TGTGCCAGAAGCATAGCGGGAGGCCCTTACAATGAGCAGTTCTTC
CARSIAGGPYNEQFF
>TRBV5-1|17|TRBJ2-3|.
TGCGCCAGCAGCTCCCCTTTTAGCGGAGTTAGCACAGATACGCAGTATTTT
CASSSPFSGVSTDTQYF
>TRBV27|14|TRBJ2-3|TRBD2
TGTGCCAGCAGTTTTCAGGGACTAGCAGATACGCAGTATTTT
CASSFQGLADTQYF
>TRBV28|14|TRBJ1-1|.
TGTGCCAGCAGCCCCACAGGGAGGGGGACTGAAGCTTTCTTT
CASSPTGRGTEAFF
>TRBV28|16|TRBJ2-7|TRBD1
TGTGCCAGCAGTTTCCCTGGACAGGTGAGACCCTACGAGCAGTACTTC
CASSFPGQVRPYEQYF
>TRBV18|19|TRBJ2-1|TRBD2
TGTGCCAGCTCACTGGGCTTAGCGGGAGCCCGCGACTACTACAATGGGCAGTTCTTC
CASSLGLAGARDYYNGQFF
>TRBV2|15|TRBJ1-5|.
TGTGCCAGCAGTGAACGAGTCATTCCCTATCAGCCCCAGCATTTT
CASSERVIPYQPQHF
>TRBV6-1|15|TRBJ2-7|TRBD2
TGTGCCAGCAAGGGGCTAGCGGGACCATCCTACGAGCAGTACTTC
CASKGLAGPSYEQYF
>TRBV10-3|18|TRBJ2-4|TRBD2
TGTGCCATCAGTGAGTCGTTGGGACTAGCGGGCCAACAAAACATTCAGTACTTC
CAISESLGLAGQQNIQYF
>TRBV5-1|15|TRBJ1-1|TRBD1
TGCGCCAGCAGCGTAAGGGGGACAGGGGGTATTGAAGCTTTCTTT
CASSVRGTGGIEAFF
>TRBV10-3|12|TRBJ1-2|TRBD1
TGTGCCATTGGACAGGGTGACTATGGCTACACCTTC
CAIGQGDYGYTF
>TRBV7-2|14|TRBJ2-2|.
TGTGCCAGCAGCTTAGCCGTGCGGCCCGGGGAGCTGTTTTTT
CASSLAVRPGELFF